These T cell receptor beta chains were read from a single sample in a study of T cells in Graves' hyperthyroidism and ophthalmopathy. TCRdb called the multiplex PCR reads again in MiXCR, with one record for every CDR3 protein. In the table there are under 350,000 distinct CDR3 sequences, 15% to 20% of which are singletons. What was sequenced was blood. The receptor set was obtained from a woman between 45 and 60 years old with Graves' hyperthyroidism. CDR3s leave out the opening cysteine and the closing phenylalanine or tryptophan.

>TRBV3-1|12
ASSPGTASGELF
>TRBV7-2|12
ASTAGQGNTEAF
>TRBV29-1|10
SVDVDFGELF
>TRBV9|15
ASRSYNRSSYNSPLH
>TRBV20-1|13
SASWGQPRGGELF
>TRBV7-9|9
ASSLQPEAF
>TRBV5-4|14
ASSLPSHLMNTEAF
>TRBV28|13
ASSWTGALHQPQH
>TRBV5-1|13
ASSLGLAVYNEQF
>TRBV27|13
ASSPGGAGTDTQY
>TRBV15|15
ATSRDKGLAGYNEQF
>TRBV7-9|12
ASSLLSGRGEQY
>TRBV28|12
ASSFRGGTYEQY
>TRBV12-3/TRBV12-4|18
ASSLVAGTGGHRSTGELF
>TRBV29-1|8
SLGHTEAF
>TRBV4-2|16
ASSQWSLGRWDAGELF
>TRBV10-3|13
AINDRGQNTGELF
>TRBV30|12
AWSSSASPGELF
>TRBV20-1|14
SARDLGTSARETQY
>TRBV4-1|11
ASSPPYYNEQF
>TRBV19|11
ASRRQDQYGYT
>TRBV20-1|11
SARDDRRYEQY
>TRBV7-9|11
ASSSSQNSPLH
>TRBV20-1|9
SAYSYNEQF
>TRBV5-1|18
ASSLDGGTSGSKVTDTQY
>TRBV18|15
ASSQNLNRQGGYGYT
>TRBV5-1|13
ASSSPDTKPDTQY
>TRBV7-9|11
ASSLATMTEAF
>TRBV18|12
ASSRDTVGDEQY
>TRBV14|10
ASSQDMGGCT
>TRBV18|14
ASSPRGGDLSTEAF
>TRBV7-9|12
ASNAGGPVDTQY
>TRBV12-3/TRBV12-4|12
ASSFSNGDTEAF
>TRBV6-1|13
ASRVTGQAYNEQF
>TRBV11-1|11
ASRWTGNNEQF
>TRBV12-3/TRBV12-4|11
ASSFGATDTQY
>TRBV19|12
ASRKRGEYNEQF
>TRBV28|12
ASSVNGYQETQY
>TRBV7-9|13
ASSRGQGNTYEQY
>TRBV9|15
ASSVGTSGIGTDTQY
>TRBV30|13
AWRDLTAGGEKLF
>TRBV5-5|11
ASSRTGLTEAF
>TRBV12-3/TRBV12-4|13
ASSLWEGGNQPQH
>TRBV3-1|12
ASSPRQGIYGYT
>TRBV10-3|13
AISANGQGTDTQY
>TRBV7-8|15
ASSTGLAGTSTDTQY
>TRBV11-3|13
ASSPFGGPVGEQF
>TRBV18|13
ASSTYRGGNTEAF
>TRBV9|11
ASQDMPGNTIY
>TRBV20-1|13
SARGDQSSYNEQF
>TRBV12-3/TRBV12-4|12
ASSSTSTTDTQY
>TRBV3-1|13
ASSQDLDLTGELF
>TRBV30|10
AWSGGGTEAF
>TRBV9|13
ASSDGTGAGETQY
>TRBV19|11
ASSKGRVQPQH
>TRBV11-3|14
ASTKSGGLGTGELF
>TRBV5-1|11
ASTAGYQETQY
>TRBV6-1|12
ASKREGDLYEQY
>TRBV9|13
ASSADIARGSPLH